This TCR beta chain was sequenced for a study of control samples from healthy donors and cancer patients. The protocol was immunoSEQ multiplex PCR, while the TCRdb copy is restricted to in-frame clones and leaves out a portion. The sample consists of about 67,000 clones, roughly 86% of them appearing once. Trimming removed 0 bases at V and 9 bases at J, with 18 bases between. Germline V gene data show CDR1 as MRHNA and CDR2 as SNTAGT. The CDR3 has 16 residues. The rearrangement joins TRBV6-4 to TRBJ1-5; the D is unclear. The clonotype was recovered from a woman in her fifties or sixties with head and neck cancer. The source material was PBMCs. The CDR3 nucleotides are TGTGCCAGCAGTGACTCGAGTCCCCCAGCCATGTGGCCCCAGCATTTT. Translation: CASSDSSPPAMWPQHF.